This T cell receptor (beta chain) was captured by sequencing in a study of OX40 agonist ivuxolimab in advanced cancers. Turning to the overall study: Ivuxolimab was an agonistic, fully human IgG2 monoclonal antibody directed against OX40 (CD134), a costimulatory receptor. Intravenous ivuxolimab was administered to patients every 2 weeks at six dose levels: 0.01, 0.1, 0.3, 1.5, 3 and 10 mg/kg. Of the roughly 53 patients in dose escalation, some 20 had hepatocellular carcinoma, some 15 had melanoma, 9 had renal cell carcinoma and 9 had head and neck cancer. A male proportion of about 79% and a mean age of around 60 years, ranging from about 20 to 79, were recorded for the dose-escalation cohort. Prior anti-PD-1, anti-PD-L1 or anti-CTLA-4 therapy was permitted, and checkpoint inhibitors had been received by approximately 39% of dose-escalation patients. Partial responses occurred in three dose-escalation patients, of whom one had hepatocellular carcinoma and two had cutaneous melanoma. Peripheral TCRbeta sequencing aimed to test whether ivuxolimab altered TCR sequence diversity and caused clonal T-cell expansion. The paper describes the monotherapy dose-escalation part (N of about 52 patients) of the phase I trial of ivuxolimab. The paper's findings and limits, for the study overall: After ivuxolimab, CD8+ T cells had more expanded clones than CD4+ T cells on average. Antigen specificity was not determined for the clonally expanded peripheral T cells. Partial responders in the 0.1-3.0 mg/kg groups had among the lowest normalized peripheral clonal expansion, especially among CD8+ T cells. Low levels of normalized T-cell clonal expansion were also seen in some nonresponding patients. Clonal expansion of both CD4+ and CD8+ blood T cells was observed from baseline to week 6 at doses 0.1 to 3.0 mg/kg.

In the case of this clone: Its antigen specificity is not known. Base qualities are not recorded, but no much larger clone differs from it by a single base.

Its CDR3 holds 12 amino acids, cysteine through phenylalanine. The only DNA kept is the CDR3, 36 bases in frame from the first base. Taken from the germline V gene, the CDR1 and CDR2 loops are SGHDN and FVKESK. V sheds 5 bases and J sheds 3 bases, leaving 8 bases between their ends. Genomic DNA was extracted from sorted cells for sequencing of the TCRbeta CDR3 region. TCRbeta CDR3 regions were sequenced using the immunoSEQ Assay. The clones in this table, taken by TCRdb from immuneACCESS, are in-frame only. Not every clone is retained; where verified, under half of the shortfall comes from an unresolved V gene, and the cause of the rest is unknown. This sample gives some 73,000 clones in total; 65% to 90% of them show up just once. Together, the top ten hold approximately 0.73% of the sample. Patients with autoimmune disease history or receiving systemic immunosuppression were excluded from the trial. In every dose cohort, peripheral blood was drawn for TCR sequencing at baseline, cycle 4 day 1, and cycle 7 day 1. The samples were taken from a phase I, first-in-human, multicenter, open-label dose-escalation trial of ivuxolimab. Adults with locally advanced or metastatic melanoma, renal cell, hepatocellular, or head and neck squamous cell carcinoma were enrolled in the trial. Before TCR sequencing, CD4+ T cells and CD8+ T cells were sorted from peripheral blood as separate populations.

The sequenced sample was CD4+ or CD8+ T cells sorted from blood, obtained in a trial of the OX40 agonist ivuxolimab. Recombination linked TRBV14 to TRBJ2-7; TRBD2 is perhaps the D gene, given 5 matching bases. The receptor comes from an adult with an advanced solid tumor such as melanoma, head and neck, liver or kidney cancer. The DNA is TGTGCCAGCAGCAGCCGGGGCTACGAGCAGTACTTC. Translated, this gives CASSSRGYEQYF. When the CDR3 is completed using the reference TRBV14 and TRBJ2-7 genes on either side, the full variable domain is EAGVTQFPSHSVIEKGQTVTLRCDPISGHDNLYWYRRVMGKEIKFLLHFVKESKQDESGMPNNRFLAERTGGTYSTLKVQPAELEDSGVYFCASSSRGYEQYFGPGTRLTVT.